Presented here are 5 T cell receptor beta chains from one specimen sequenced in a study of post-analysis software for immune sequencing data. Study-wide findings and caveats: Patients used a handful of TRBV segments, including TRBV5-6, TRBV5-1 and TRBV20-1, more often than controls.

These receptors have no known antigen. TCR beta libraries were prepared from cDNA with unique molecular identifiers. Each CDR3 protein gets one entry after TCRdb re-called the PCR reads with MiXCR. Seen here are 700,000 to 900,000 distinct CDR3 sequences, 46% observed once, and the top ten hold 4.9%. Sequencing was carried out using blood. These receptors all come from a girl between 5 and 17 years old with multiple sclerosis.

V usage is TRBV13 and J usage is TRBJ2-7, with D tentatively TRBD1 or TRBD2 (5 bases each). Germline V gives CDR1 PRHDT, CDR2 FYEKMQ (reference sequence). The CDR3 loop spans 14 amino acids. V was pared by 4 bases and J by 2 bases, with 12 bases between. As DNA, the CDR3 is TGTGCCAGCAGCTCCCGGGACGCACCCTACGAGCAGTACTTC. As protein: CASSSRDAPYEQYF. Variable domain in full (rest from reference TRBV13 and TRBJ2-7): AAGVIQSPRHLIKEKRETATLKCYPIPRHDTVYWYQQGPGQDPQFLISFYEKMQSDKGSIPDRFSAQQFSDYHSELNMSSLELGDSALYFCASSSRDAPYEQYFGPGTRLTVT.

CDR3 sequence reads: CSVEDLTETEDTQYF. The CDR3 DNA follows: TGCAGCGTTGAAGATCTAACGGAGACAGAAGATACGCAGTATTTT. V usage is TRBV29-1 and J usage is TRBJ2-3; a possible D gene is TRBD1 (5 bases). CDR1 is SQVTM, CDR2 ANQGSEA, per germline. With 0 bases removed from V and 5 bases from J, the gap between germline ends came to 15 bases. The CDR3 covers 15 residues.

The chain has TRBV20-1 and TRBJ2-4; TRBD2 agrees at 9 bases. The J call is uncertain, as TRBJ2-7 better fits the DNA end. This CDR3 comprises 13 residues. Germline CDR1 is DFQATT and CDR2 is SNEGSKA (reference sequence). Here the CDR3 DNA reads TGCAGTGCTAAGAAGCGGGAGGCGTACGAGCAGTACTTC. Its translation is CSAKKREAYEQYF.

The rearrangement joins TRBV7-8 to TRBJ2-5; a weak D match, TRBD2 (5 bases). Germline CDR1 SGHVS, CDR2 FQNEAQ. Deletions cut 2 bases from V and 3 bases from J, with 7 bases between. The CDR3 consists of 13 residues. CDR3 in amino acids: CASSLIGKETQYF. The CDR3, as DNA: TGTGCCAGCAGCTTAATCGGGAAAGAGACCCAGTACTTC.

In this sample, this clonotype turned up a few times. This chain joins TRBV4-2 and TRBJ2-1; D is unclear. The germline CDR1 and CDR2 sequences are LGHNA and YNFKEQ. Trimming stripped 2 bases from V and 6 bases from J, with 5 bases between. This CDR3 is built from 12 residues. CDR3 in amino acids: CASSQSINEQFF. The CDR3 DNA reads TGTGCCAGCAGCCAATCGATCAATGAGCAGTTCTTC.